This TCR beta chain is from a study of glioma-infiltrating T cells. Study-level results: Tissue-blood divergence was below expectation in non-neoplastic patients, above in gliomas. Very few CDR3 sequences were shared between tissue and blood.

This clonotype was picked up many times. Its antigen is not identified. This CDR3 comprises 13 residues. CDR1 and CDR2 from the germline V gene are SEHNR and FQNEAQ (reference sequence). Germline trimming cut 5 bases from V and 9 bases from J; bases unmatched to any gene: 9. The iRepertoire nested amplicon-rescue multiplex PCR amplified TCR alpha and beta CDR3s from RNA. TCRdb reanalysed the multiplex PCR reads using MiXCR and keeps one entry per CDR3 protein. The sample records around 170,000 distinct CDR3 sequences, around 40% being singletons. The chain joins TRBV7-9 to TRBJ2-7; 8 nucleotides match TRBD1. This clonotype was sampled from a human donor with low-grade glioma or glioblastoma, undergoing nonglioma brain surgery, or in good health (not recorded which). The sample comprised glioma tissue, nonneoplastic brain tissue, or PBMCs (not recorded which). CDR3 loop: CASSQWTGRVQYF. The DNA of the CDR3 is TGTGCCAGCAGCCAGTGGACAGGGCGAGTGCAGTACTTC.